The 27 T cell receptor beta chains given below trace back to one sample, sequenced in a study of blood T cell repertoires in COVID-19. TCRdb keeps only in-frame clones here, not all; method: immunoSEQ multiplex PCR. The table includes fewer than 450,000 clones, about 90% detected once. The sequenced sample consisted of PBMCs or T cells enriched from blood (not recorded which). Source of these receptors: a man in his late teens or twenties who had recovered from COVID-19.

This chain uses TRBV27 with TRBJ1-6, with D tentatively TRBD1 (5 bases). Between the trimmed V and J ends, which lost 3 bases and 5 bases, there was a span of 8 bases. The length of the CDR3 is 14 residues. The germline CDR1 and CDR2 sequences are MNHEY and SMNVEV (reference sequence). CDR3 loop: CASSLARDNSPLHF. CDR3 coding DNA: TGTGCCAGCAGTTTGGCCAGGGATAATTCACCCCTCCACTTT.

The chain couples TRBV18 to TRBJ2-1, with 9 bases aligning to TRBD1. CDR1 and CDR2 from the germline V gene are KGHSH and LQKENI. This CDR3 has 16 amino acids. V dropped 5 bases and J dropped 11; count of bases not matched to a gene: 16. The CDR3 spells CASSALGTGMGQKQFF. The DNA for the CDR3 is TGTGCCAGCTCAGCGTTAGGGACAGGGATGGGCCAGAAGCAGTTCTTC.

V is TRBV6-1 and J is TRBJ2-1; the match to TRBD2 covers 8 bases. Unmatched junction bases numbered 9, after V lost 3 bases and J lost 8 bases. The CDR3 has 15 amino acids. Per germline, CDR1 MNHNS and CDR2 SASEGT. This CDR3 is CASSESQRGMDEQFF. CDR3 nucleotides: TGTGCCAGCAGTGAGTCCCAGCGGGGGATGGATGAGCAGTTCTTC.

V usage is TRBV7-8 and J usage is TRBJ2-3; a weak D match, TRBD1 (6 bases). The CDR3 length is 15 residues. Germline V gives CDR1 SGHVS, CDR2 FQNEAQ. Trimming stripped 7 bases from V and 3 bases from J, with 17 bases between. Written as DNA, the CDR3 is TGTGCCAGCATCCAACAGGGCAAAAAGACAGATACGCAGTATTTT. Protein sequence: CASIQQGKKTDTQYF.

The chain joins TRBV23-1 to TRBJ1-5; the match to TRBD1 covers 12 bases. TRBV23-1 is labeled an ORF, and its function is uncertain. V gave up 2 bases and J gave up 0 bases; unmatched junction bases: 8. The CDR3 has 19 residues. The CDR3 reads CASSQKKGQGAVSNQPQHF. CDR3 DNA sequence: TGCGCCAGCAGTCAAAAAAAGGGACAGGGGGCGGTTAGCAATCAGCCCCAGCATTTT.

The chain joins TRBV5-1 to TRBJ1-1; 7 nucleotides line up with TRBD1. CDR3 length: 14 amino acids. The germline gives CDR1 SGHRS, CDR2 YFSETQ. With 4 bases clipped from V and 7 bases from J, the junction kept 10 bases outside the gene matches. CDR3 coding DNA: TGCGCCAGCAGCCGGGGCTCCGGGACAGTTGAAGCTTTCTTT. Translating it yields CASSRGSGTVEAFF.

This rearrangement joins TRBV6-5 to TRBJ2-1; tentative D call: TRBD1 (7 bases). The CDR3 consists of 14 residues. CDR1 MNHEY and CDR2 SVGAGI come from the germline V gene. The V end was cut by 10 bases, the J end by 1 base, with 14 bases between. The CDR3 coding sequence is TGTGCCACAGGGGGGAGCGGTTCCTACAATGAGCAGTTCTTC. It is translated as CATGGSGSYNEQFF.

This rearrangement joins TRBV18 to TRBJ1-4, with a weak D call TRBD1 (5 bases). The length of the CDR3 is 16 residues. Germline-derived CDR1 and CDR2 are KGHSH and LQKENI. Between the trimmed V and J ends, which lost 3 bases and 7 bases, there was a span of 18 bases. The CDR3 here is CASSPQQDAWSEKLFF. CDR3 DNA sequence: TGTGCCAGCTCACCCCAACAGGATGCGTGGAGTGAAAAACTGTTTTTT.

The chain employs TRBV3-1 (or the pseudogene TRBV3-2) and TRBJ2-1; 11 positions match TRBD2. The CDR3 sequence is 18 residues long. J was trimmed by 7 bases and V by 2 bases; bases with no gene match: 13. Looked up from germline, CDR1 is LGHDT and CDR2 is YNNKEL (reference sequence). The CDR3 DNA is TGTGCCAGCAGCCAAATACCCCCTAGCGGGGGGCGGGGGAATGAGCAGTTCTTC. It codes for CASSQIPPSGGRGNEQFF.

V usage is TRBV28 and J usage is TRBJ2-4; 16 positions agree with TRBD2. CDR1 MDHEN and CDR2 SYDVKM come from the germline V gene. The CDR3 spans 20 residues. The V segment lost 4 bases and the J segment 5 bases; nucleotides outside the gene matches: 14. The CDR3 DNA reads TGTGCCAGCAGTTCACCGGGACTAGCGGGAGGGCCGGGGAAGGAAAACATTCAGTACTTC. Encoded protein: CASSSPGLAGGPGKENIQYF.

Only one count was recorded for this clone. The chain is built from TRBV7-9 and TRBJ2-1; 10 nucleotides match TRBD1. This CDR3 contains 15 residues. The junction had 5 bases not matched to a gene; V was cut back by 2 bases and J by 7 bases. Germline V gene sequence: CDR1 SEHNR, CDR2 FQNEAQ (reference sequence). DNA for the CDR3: TGTGCCAGCAGCTTATGGACAGGGGGGAGAAATGAGCAGTTCTTC. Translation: CASSLWTGGRNEQFF. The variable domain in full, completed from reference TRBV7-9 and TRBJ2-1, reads DTGVSQNPRHKITKRGQNVTFRCDPISEHNRLYWYRQTLGQGPEFLTYFQNEAQLEKSRLLSDRFSAERPKGSFSTLEIQRTEQGDSAMYLCASSLWTGGRNEQFFGPGTRLTVL.

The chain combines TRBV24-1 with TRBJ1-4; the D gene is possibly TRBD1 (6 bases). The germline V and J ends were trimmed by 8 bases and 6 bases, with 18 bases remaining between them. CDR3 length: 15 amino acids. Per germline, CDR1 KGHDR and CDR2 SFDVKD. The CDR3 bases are TGTGCCACCATCCCCCGCGGGGGCGCAGATGAAAAACTGTTTTTT. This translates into CATIPRGGADEKLFF.

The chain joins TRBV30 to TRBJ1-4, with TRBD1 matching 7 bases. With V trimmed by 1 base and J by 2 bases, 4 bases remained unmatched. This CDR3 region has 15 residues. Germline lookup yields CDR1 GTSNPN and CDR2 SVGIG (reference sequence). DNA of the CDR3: TGTGCCTGGAGTGGGAGGGGGCTCACTAATGAAAAACTGTTTTTT. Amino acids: CAWSGRGLTNEKLFF. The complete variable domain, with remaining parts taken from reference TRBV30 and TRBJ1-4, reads SQTIHQWPATLVQPVGSPLSLECTVEGTSNPNLYWYRQAAGRGLQLLFYSVGIGQISSEVPQNLSASRPQDRQFILSSKKLLLSDSGFYLCAWSGRGLTNEKLFFGSGTQLSVL.

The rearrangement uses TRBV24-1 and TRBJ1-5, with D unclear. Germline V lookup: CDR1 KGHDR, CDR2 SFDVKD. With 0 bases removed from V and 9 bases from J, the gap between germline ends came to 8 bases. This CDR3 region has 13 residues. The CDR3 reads CATSDLGAGPQHF. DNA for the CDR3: TGTGCCACCAGTGATTTGGGAGCTGGGCCCCAGCATTTT.

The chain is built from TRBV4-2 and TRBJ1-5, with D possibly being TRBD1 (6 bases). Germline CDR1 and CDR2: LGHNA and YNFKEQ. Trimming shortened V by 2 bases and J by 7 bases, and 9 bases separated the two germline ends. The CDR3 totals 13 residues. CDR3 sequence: CASSQQGKQPQHF. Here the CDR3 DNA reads TGTGCCAGCAGCCAACAGGGGAAACAGCCCCAGCATTTT.

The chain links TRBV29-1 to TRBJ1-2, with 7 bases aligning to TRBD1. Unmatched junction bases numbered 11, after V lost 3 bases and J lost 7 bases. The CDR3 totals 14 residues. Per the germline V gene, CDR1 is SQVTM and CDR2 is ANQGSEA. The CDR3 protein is CSVDKVVGGFGYTF. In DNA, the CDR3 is TGCAGCGTTGATAAGGTGGTAGGGGGCTTTGGCTACACCTTC.

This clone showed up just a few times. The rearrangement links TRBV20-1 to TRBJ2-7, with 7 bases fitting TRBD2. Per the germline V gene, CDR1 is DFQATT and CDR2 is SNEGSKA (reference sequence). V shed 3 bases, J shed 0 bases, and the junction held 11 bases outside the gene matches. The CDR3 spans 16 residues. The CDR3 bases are TGCAGTGCTAGTGGGGCTAGCGGAGACAACTCCTACGAGCAGTACTTC. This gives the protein CSASGASGDNSYEQYF.

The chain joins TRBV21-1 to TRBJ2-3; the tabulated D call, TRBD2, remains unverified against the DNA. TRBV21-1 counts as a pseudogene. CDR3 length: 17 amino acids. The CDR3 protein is CASSKGGVAGTTDTQYF. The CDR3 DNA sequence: TGTGCCAGCAGCAAAGGAGGGGTAGCGGGTACCACAGATACGCAGTATTTT.

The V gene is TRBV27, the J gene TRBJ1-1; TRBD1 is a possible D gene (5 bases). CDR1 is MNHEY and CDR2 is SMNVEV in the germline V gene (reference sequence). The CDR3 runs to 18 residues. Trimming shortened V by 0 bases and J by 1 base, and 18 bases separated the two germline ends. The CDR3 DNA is TGTGCCAGCAGTTTATCGGGGCCCCGTTTAGCACAGAACACTGAAGCTTTCTTT. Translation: CASSLSGPRLAQNTEAFF.

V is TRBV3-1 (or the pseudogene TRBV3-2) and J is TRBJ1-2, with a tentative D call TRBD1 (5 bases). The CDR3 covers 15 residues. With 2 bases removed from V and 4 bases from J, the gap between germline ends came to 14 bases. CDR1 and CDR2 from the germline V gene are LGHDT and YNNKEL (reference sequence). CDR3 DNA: TGTGCCAGCAGCCAACTATTAAGGGGAGGCTATGGCTACACCTTC. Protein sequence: CASSQLLRGGYGYTF.

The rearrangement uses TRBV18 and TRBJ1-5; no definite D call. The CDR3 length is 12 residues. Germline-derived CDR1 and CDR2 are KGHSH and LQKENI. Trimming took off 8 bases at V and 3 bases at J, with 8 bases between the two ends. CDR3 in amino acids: CASNRANQPQHF. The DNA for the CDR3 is TGTGCCAGCAACAGAGCCAATCAGCCCCAGCATTTT.

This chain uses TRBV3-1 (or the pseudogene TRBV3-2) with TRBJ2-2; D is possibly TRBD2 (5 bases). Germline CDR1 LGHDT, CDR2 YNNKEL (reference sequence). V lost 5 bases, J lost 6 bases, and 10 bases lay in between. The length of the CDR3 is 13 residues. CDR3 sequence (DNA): TGTGCCAGCAGCGAGCGGTACTCCGGGGAGCTGTTTTTT. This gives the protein CASSERYSGELFF.

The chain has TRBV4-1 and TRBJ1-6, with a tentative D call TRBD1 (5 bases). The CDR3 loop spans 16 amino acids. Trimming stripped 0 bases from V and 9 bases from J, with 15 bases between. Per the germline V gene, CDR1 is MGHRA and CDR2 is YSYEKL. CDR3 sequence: CASSQDREGRGSPLHF. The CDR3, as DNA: TGCGCCAGCAGCCAAGATCGAGAGGGGAGGGGTTCACCCCTCCACTTT.

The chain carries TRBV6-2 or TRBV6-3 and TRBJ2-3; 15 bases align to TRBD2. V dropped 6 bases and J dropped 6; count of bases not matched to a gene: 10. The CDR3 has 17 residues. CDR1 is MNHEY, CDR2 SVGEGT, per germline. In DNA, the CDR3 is TGTGCCAGCAGCTATACCCGGACTAGCGGGAGGGCTGATACGCAGTATTTT. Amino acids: CASSYTRTSGRADTQYF.

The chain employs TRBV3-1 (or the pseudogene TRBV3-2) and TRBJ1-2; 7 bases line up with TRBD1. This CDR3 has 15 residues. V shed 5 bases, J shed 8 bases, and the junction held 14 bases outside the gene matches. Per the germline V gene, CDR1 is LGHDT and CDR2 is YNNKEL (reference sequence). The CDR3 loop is CASSSTSTGTAGYTF. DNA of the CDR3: TGTGCCAGCAGCTCCACCTCGACCGGGACAGCGGGCTACACCTTC.

The CDR3, as DNA: TGCAGCGTTGAGGAACAGGGGGCTGAAGCTTTCTTT. It yields the protein CSVEEQGAEAFF. The chain uses TRBV29-1 and TRBJ1-1, with TRBD1 identical over 8 bases. After removal of 3 bases from V and 6 bases from J, the junction contained 3 bases not matched to a gene. The V gene's germline CDR1 is SQVTM and CDR2 ANQGSEA. The length of the CDR3 is 12 residues.

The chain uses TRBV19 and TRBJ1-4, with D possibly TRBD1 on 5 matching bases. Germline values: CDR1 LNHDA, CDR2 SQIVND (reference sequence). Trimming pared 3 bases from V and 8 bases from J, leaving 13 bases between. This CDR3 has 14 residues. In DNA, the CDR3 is TGTGCCAGTAGTATGTTTGGGGCGGGAGAAAAACTGTTTTTT. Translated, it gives CASSMFGAGEKLFF. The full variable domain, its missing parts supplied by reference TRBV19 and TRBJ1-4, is DGGITQSPKYLFRKEGQNVTLSCEQNLNHDAMYWYRQDPGQGLRLIYYSQIVNDFQKGDIAEGYSVSREKKESFPLTVTSAQKNPTAFYLCASSMFGAGEKLFFGSGTQLSVL.